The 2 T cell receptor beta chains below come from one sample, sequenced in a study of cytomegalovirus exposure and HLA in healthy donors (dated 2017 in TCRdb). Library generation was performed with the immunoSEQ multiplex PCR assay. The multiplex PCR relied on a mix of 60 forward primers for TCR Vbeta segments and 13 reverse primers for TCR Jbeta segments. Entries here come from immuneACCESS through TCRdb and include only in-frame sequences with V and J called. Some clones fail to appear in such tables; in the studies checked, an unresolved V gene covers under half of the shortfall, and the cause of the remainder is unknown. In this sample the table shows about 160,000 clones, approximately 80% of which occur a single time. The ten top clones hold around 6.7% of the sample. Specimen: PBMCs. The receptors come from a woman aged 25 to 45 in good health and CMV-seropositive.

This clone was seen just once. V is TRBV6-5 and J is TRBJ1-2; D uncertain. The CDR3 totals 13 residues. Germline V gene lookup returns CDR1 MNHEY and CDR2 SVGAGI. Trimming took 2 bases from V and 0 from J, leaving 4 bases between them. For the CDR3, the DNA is TGTGCCAGCAGTTACGACACTAACTATGGCTACACCTTC. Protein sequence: CASSYDTNYGYTF.

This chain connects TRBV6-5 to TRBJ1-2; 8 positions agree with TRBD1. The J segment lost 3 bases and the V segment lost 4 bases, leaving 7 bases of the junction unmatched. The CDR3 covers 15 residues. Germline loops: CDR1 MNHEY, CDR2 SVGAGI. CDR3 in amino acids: CASSSPDRAHYGYTF. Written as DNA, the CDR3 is TGTGCCAGCAGTTCGCCGGACAGGGCCCACTATGGCTACACCTTC.